This T cell receptor beta chain was profiled in a study of blood T cell repertoires in COVID-19. Overall study context: Acute-phase and convalescent COVID-19 samples originated in the United States, Italy and Spain. T cells, B-cell-depleted T cells, or PBMCs supplied cDNA or gDNA.

Source study methods: Counts of nucleated cells, estimated from reference gene primer amplification, were obtained. Assay used: immunoSEQ multiplex PCR; TCRdb lists only in-frame clones, some missing. Clone size and the V and J calls come from that table; the DNA yielded D and trimming. The sample has around 380,000 clones, approximately 77% seen once. Germline V gene lookup returns CDR1 MNHNS and CDR2 SASEGT. The V segment lost 2 bases and the J segment 6 bases; nucleotides outside the gene matches: 15. The CDR3 consists of 18 residues. This clonotype was obtained from a human donor with acute or convalescent COVID-19. The donor label of this sample is uncertain. The chain carries TRBV6-1 and TRBJ1-5, with 8 bases matching TRBD1. The sequenced sample was peripheral blood. DNA for the CDR3: TGTGCCAGCAGTGAAAGGAGGATGGGCAGGGGGCCCAGTCAGCCCCAGCATTTT. Its protein product is CASSERRMGRGPSQPQHF.